This entry concerns a single T cell receptor beta chain. The data derive from a study of T cells in narcolepsy. The CDR3 is made up of 13 amino acids. Looked up from germline, CDR1 is SGHNT and CDR2 is YYREEE (reference sequence). V was trimmed by 6 bases and J by 8 bases, leaving 15 bases between them. Sequenced by immunoSEQ multiplex PCR; TCRdb stores in-frame clones only, minus some. The data show about 40,000 clones, approximately 88% seen once. Input material: CD45RA- memory CD4+ T cells from PBMCs. This sequence was found in a human donor with narcolepsy. The V and J genes are TRBV5-4 and TRBJ2-1; the D gene is possibly TRBD2 (5 bases). The CDR3 bases are TGTGCCAGCACCCCGTCGTGGGGAGATGAGCAGTTCTTC. Translating it yields CASTPSWGDEQFF.